The 4 T cell receptor beta chains in this list originate from one sample, sequenced in a study of shared clonotypes between healthy human individuals. Using immunoSEQ multiplex PCR, the repertoire was profiled, and TCRdb retains in-frame clones only, with some absent. This repertoire shows a few million clones, 93% found once; its top ten account for 0.39%. The sequencing sample was made of naive CD4+ T cells from PBMCs. Regarding subset: CD45RA+ positively selected. The receptors shown here come from a man between 18 and 29 years old in good health. Some clones in this sample may be carry-over from other donors' samples.

The chain couples TRBV19 to TRBJ2-3; D remains unclear. Trimming cost V 5 bases and J 5 bases, with 5 bases left between them. Germline-derived CDR1 and CDR2 are LNHDA and SQIVND (reference sequence). The CDR3 runs to 11 residues. In DNA form, the CDR3 reads TGTGCCAGTAGTGTTCAAGATACGCAGTATTTT. Translated: CASSVQDTQYF.

Here the CDR3 DNA reads TGTGCCAGCAGCTTGGAAAACAGGAGGGGGGCGGAAAAACTGTTTTTT. Translation gives CASSLENRRGAEKLFF. This chain uses TRBV5-4 with TRBJ1-4, with D possibly TRBD1 on 6 matching bases. The CDR3 spans 16 residues. V was shortened by 0 bases and J by 8 bases, with 17 bases between the two germline ends. Germline CDR1 SGHNT, CDR2 YYREEE (reference sequence).

This chain joins TRBV5-1 and TRBJ2-5; the match to TRBD2 covers 9 bases. The J segment lost 4 bases and the V segment lost 8 bases, leaving 9 bases of the junction unmatched. Germline V gives CDR1 SGHRS, CDR2 YFSETQ. CDR3 length: 14 residues. The CDR3 DNA follows: TGCGCCAGTTGTAGCGGGAGTAGCGGAGAGACCCAGTACTTC. Its protein product is CASCSGSSGETQYF.

V and J are TRBV5-3 and TRBJ2-3; 12 nucleotides line up with TRBD2. TRBV5-3 counts as an open reading frame of uncertain function. This CDR3 spans 16 amino acids. V lost 4 bases, J lost 0 bases, and 3 bases stayed unmatched. CDR3 protein: CARSTGLAGSTDTQYF. In DNA form, the CDR3 reads TGTGCCAGAAGCACCGGACTAGCGGGAAGCACAGATACGCAGTATTTT.